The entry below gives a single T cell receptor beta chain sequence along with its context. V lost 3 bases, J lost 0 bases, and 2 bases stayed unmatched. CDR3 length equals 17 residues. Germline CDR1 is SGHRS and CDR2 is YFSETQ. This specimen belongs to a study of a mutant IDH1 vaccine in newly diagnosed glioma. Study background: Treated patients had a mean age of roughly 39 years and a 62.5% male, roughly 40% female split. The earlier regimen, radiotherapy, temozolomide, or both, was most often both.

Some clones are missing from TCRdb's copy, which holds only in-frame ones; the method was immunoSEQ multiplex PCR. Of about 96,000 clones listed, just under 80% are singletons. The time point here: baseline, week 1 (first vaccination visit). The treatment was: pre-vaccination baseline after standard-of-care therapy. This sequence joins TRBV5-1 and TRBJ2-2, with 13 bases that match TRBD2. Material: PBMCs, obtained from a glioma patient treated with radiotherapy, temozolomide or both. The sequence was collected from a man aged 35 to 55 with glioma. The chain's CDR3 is CASSWTSGRSNTGELFF. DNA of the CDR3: TGCGCCAGCAGCTGGACTAGCGGGAGATCGAACACCGGGGAGCTGTTTTTT.